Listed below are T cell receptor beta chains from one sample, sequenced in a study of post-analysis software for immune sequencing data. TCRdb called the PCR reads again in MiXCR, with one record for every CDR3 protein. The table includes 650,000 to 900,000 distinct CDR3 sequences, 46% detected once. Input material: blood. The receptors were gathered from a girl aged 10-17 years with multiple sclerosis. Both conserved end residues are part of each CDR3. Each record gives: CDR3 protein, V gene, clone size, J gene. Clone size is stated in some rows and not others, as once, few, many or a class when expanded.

CASSLSEAGAGGYTF	TRBV27	NA	TRBJ1-2
CASSTSGRNEQFF	TRBV9	few	TRBJ2-1
CASSLLEGSYNEQFF	TRBV7-9	NA	TRBJ2-1
CASSGIRDRGSYNEQFF	TRBV5-1	NA	TRBJ2-1
CARWTSWYEQYF	TRBV28	NA	TRBJ2-7
CASIGGGPLLSSYNEQFF	TRBV7-8	once	TRBJ2-1
CSATHSSVLYNEQFF	TRBV20-1	NA	TRBJ2-1
CASSPGMAGGDTQYF	TRBV6-5	few	TRBJ2-3
CASSWAGGRETQYF	TRBV12-3/TRBV12-4	NA	NA
CSVEVNRETGIYGYTF	TRBV29-1	NA	TRBJ1-2
CASSSASPRDYPADEQYF	TRBV28	NA	TRBJ2-5
CSARLAGGFYEQYF	TRBV20-1	few	TRBJ2-7
CASSFGTVSSYNSPLHF	TRBV28	NA	TRBJ1-6
CASSYSIPGGTDTQYF	TRBV6-5	NA	TRBJ2-3
CASSSYRGYTF	TRBV7-9	few	TRBJ1-2
CSVLSGSIPRQYF	TRBV29-1	NA	TRBJ2-7
CSATPNQGLAGANEQFF	TRBV20-1	NA	TRBJ2-1
CASSLDTAWPTGKGTEAFF	TRBV7-9	NA	TRBJ1-1
CASGKPGPQETQYF	TRBV12-5	NA	TRBJ2-5
CSARATSGRAGEQYF	TRBV20-1	NA	TRBJ2-4
CATSRDLAVGRNTIYF	TRBV15	NA	TRBJ1-3
CASSPPTGEKLFF	TRBV7-9	NA	TRBJ1-4
CASSLLMDGNTEAFF	TRBV28	NA	TRBJ1-1
CASSSTSGRSYEQYF	TRBV6-2/TRBV6-3	few	TRBJ2-7
CASSRGDSNQPQHF	TRBV9	NA	TRBJ1-5